This TCR beta chain was sequenced during a study of control samples from healthy donors and cancer patients. Between the trimmed V and J ends, which lost 5 bases and 3 bases, there was a span of 5 bases. The CDR3 covers 11 residues. Clones were sequenced by immunoSEQ multiplex PCR, and TCRdb holds only the in-frame ones, with some missing. The repertoire consists of roughly 170,000 clones, with around 95% occurring once and the leading ten covering roughly 4.3%. The source material was blood. The gene calls are TRBV12-3 or TRBV12-4 and TRBJ2-7; D ambiguous. This receptor was taken from a woman aged 60-75 years in good health. The CDR3 is CASSLDYEQYF. CDR3 coding DNA: TGTGCCAGCAGTCTTGACTACGAGCAGTACTTC.